One sample yielded the 22 T cell receptor beta chains listed below, sequenced in a study of control samples from healthy donors and cancer patients. Using immunoSEQ multiplex PCR, the repertoire was profiled, and TCRdb retains in-frame clones only, with some absent. The sample records some 140,000 clones, approximately 94% being singletons. Sequenced material: blood. The receptors originated from a man aged 40-49 years in good health.

DNA for the CDR3: TGTGCCAGCAGCTTGTTTTTGTTGGATAGCAATCAGCCCCAGCATTTT. Translating gives CASSLFLLDSNQPQHF. The J gene is TRBJ1-5, the V gene TRBV28; D is unresolved. CDR1 and CDR2 (germline): MDHEN, SYDVKM. The CDR3 runs to 16 residues. Trimming took 6 bases from V and 0 from J, leaving 15 bases between them.

In its sample, this clone was seen once. CDR3 protein: CASSSMTGAKNIQYF. CDR3 bases: TGTGCCAGCAGCTCGATGACAGGGGCCAAAAACATTCAGTACTTC. This chain joins TRBV11-2 and TRBJ2-4; 7 nucleotides line up with TRBD1. Unmatched junction bases numbered 4, after V lost 4 bases and J lost 1 base. The CDR3 runs to 15 residues. Germline CDR1 and CDR2: SGHAT and FQNNGV.

The chain uses TRBV10-3 and TRBJ2-7; TRBD2 matches 11 bases. This CDR3 comprises 14 residues. Germline CDR1 reads ENHRY; CDR2 reads SYGVKD. V shed 6 bases, J shed 3 bases, and the junction held 4 bases outside the gene matches. The CDR3 here is CAIRVAGGRYEQYF. The CDR3 DNA reads TGTGCCATCAGAGTAGCGGGGGGGCGCTACGAGCAGTACTTC.

DNA of the CDR3: TGTGCCAGCAGCCTGGGCCCGATCGACTATGGCTACACCTTC. Translating it yields CASSLGPIDYGYTF. The chain employs TRBV6-5 and TRBJ1-2; no clear D gene. The ends were cut back, 6 bases at V and 3 bases at J, with 14 bases in the middle. The CDR3 sequence is 14 residues long. From germline, CDR1 is MNHEY and CDR2 SVGAGI.

The chain is built from TRBV6-6 and TRBJ1-2, with 8 bases lining up with TRBD1. The V and J ends lost 4 bases and 4 bases, in that order; junction bases with no gene match: 5. This CDR3 contains 14 residues. Germline CDR1 is MNHNY and CDR2 is SVGAGI (reference sequence). The CDR3 coding sequence is TGTGCCAGCAGTTCCCCGACAGGGGTCTATGGCTACACCTTC. This gives the protein CASSSPTGVYGYTF.

In DNA form, the CDR3 reads TGTGCCAGCAGTCTAGGGACTCTAGGGGATTCACCCCTCCACTTT. Protein: CASSLGTLGDSPLHF. J is TRBJ1-6 and V is TRBV28; D may be TRBD1 (5 bases). Germline V gene data show CDR1 as MDHEN and CDR2 as SYDVKM. The CDR3 covers 15 residues. Trimming cost V 5 bases and J 8 bases, with 16 bases left between them.

The chain couples TRBV29-1 to TRBJ2-2; the D gene is possibly TRBD1 (6 bases). The CDR3 consists of 13 residues. The germline V and J ends were trimmed by 3 bases and 5 bases, with 10 bases remaining between them. The germline CDR1 and CDR2 sequences are SQVTM and ANQGSEA. The CDR3 is CSVDRQGTGELFF. The CDR3 DNA reads as TGCAGCGTTGACAGGCAGGGGACCGGGGAGCTGTTTTTT.

Regarding this clone: Other DNA sequences in this specimen translate into the identical CDR3. The chain employs TRBV29-1 and TRBJ1-1, with 9 bases lining up with TRBD1. Germline lookup yields CDR1 SQVTM and CDR2 ANQGSEA. After removal of 4 bases from V and 3 bases from J, the junction contained 3 bases not matched to a gene. The CDR3 totals 13 residues. CDR3 bases: TGCAGCGTTGGACAGGGGGTTGACACTGAAGCTTTCTTT. Amino acids: CSVGQGVDTEAFF. Full variable domain (outside the CDR3, taken from reference TRBV29-1 and TRBJ1-1): SAVISQKPSRDICQRGTSLTIQCQVDSQVTMMFWYRQQPGQSLTLIATANQGSEATYESGFVIDKFPISRPNLTFSTLTVSNMSPEDSSIYLCSVGQGVDTEAFFGQGTRLTVV.

The sample holds one count of this clone. This rearrangement joins TRBV5-4 to TRBJ2-1; 8 bases are shared with TRBD2. Germline V gene sequence: CDR1 SGHNT, CDR2 YYREEE (reference sequence). This CDR3 contains 16 residues. J was trimmed by 2 bases and V by 1 base; bases with no gene match: 5. This CDR3 reads CASSLPGLGAYNEQFF. The CDR3 DNA reads as TGTGCCAGCAGCTTGCCGGGACTAGGGGCCTACAATGAGCAGTTCTTC.

This chain connects TRBV6-6 to TRBJ2-1; 13 nucleotides match TRBD2. This CDR3 contains 16 residues. Looked up from germline, CDR1 is MNHNY and CDR2 is SVGAGI (reference sequence). V lost 2 bases to trimming and J lost 3 bases; unmatched junction nucleotides: 1. Here the CDR3 DNA reads TGTGCCAGCAGTTACACTAGCGGGGGGGGCTACAATGAGCAGTTCTTC. This gives the protein CASSYTSGGGYNEQFF.

J is TRBJ1-2 and V is TRBV6-2 or TRBV6-3, with D unclear. The CDR3 covers 14 residues. V was clipped by 0 bases and J by 9 bases, with 14 bases between them. CDR1 is MNHEY and CDR2 is SVGEGT in the germline V gene. Here the CDR3 DNA reads TGTGCCAGCAGTTACTCTGGCAGAGCCGATAGCTACACCTTC. Translated: CASSYSGRADSYTF.

This rearrangement joins TRBV27 to TRBJ1-1; D is unclear. Trimming cost V 5 bases and J 7 bases, with 14 bases left between them. CDR3 length: 13 amino acids. Germline V lookup: CDR1 MNHEY, CDR2 SMNVEV (reference sequence). The CDR3 spells CASSPQGRYEAFF. The CDR3 region has the DNA TGTGCCAGCAGTCCGCAAGGGAGGTATGAAGCTTTCTTT.

CDR3 coding DNA: TGTGCCAGTAGTGAAGGGGGGTTGTTGTCTTCACCCCTCCACTTT. This sequence encodes CASSEGGLLSSPLHF. The rearrangement links TRBV19 to TRBJ1-6; D is possibly TRBD1 (6 bases). The V end lost 5 bases, the J end lost 9 bases, and 17 bases lay between the germline ends. Germline loops: CDR1 LNHDA, CDR2 SQIVND (reference sequence). This CDR3 region has 15 residues.

J is TRBJ1-6 and V is TRBV4-1; D remains unclear. V was pared by 4 bases and J by 7 bases, with 14 bases between. The CDR3 loop spans 15 amino acids. The germline V gene encodes CDR1 MGHRA and CDR2 YSYEKL. In DNA, the CDR3 is TGCGCCAGCAGCCCAAGCCGGACGGCAAATTCACCCCTCCACTTT. It translates to CASSPSRTANSPLHF.

This chain links TRBV27 with TRBJ2-7; the D is unclear. Germline assignment: CDR1 MNHEY and CDR2 SMNVEV (reference sequence). Trimming cost V 2 bases and J 1 base, with 6 bases left between them. The CDR3 consists of 13 residues. CDR3 in DNA: TGTGCCAGCAGTTTACAGCGATCCTACGAGCAGTACTTC. Encoded protein: CASSLQRSYEQYF.

The chain recombines TRBV25-1 with TRBJ1-5; 9 bases fit TRBD1. This CDR3 has 13 residues. Germline trimming cut 6 bases from V and 4 bases from J; bases unmatched to any gene: 1. The germline V gene has CDR1 MGHDK and CDR2 SYGVNS. In nucleotides, the CDR3 is TGTGCCAGCAGGGGACAGGGAAATCAGCCCCAGCATTTT. Translation: CASRGQGNQPQHF.

This clone appeared once. The V call is TRBV24-1, the J call TRBJ1-2; unclear D gene. This CDR3 has 13 residues. Germline values: CDR1 KGHDR, CDR2 SFDVKD. Between the trimmed V and J ends, which lost 3 bases and 4 bases, there was a span of 8 bases. CDR3 in DNA: TGTGCCACCAGTGATCACGGACCCTATGGCTACACCTTC. It is translated as CATSDHGPYGYTF.

The gene calls are TRBV6-1 and TRBJ1-3, with unresolved D. V was shortened by 0 bases and J by 7 bases, with 7 bases between the two germline ends. The CDR3 covers 13 residues. Per the germline V gene, CDR1 is MNHNS and CDR2 is SASEGT. CDR3 sequence: CASSEALWNTIYF. CDR3 coding DNA: TGTGCCAGCAGTGAAGCGCTTTGGAACACCATATATTTT.

This clone was recorded once. CDR3: CASSLASGTDNYGYTF. Written as DNA, the CDR3 is TGCGCCAGCAGCTTAGCCTCCGGGACAGATAACTATGGCTACACCTTC. This rearrangement joins TRBV5-1 to TRBJ1-2; TRBD1 matches at 7 bases. CDR3 length: 16 residues. Losses at the gene ends were 2 bases for V and 1 base for J; bases not matched to a gene: 8. Germline V gene lookup returns CDR1 SGHRS and CDR2 YFSETQ.

This chain joins TRBV7-3 and TRBJ2-1, with 8 bases fitting TRBD1. The CDR3 has 16 residues. V gave up 5 bases and J gave up 7 bases; unmatched junction bases: 13. Germline assignment: CDR1 SGHTA and CDR2 FQGTGA. The DNA for the CDR3 is TGTGCCAGCAGCAGGCCGGGACAGGTTGGGAGGAATGAGCAGTTCTTC. It codes for CASSRPGQVGRNEQFF.

The chain uses TRBV12-3 or TRBV12-4 and TRBJ1-3; TRBD1 agrees at 7 bases. V was pared by 6 bases and J by 5 bases, with 4 bases of the junction left unmatched. The CDR3 has 13 residues. Written as DNA, the CDR3 is TGTGCCAGCAGGCCAGGGGGACGAAACACCATATATTTT. Translating it yields CASRPGGRNTIYF.

The chain carries TRBV5-6 and TRBJ1-2, with unresolved D. Germline values: CDR1 SGHDT, CDR2 YYEEEE. The CDR3 totals 13 residues. Trimming shortened V by 1 base and J by 6 bases, and 10 bases separated the two germline ends. Written as DNA, the CDR3 is TGTGCCAGCAGCTTGCAGGCCCTTGATGGCTACACCTTC. Translation: CASSLQALDGYTF.